The entry that follows covers one T cell receptor (beta chain) sequence. The source of the sample is a study of cytotoxic CD8 clonotypes in ibrutinib-treated CLL. The germline gives CDR1 SGHTA, CDR2 FQGNSA. V was cut by 1 base and J by 3 bases, with 12 bases left in between. The CDR3 sequence is 15 residues long. Method: immunoSEQ multiplex PCR; TCRdb's copy keeps in-frame clones and lacks some. The sample holds about 120,000 clones, approximately 58% seen once. V is TRBV7-2 and J is TRBJ1-1; D remains unclear. This TCR came from a human donor with chronic lymphocytic leukemia. Here the sequenced sample was PBMCs, taken after 24 months of ibrutinib treatment. The CDR3 nucleotides read TGTGCCAGCAGCTTAGACCTGAATGGGTACACTGAAGCTTTCTTT. Translation: CASSLDLNGYTEAFF.